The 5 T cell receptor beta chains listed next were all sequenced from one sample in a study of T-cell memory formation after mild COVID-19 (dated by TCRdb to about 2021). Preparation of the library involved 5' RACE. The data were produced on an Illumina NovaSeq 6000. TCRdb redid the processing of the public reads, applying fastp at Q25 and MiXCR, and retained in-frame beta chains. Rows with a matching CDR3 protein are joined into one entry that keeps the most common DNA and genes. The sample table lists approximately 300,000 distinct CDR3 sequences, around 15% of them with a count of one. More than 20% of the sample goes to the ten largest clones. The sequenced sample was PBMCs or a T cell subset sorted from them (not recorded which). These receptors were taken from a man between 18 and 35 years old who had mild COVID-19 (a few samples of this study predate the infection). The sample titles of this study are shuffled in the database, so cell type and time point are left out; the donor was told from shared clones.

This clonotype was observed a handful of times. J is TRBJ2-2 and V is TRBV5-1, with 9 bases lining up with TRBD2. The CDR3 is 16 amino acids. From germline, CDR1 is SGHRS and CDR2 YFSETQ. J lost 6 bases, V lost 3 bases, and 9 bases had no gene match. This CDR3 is CASSSILAGSAGELFF. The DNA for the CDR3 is TGCGCCAGCAGCTCAATTCTAGCGGGGAGTGCCGGGGAGCTGTTTTTT.

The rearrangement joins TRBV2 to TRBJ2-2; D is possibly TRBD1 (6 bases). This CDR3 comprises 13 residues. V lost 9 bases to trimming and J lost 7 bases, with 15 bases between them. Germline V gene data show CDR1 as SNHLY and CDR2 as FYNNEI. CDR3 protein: CASLIRDNGELFF. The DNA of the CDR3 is TGTGCCAGTCTAATAAGGGACAACGGGGAGCTGTTTTTT. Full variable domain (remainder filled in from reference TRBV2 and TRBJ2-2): EPEVTQTPSHQVTQMGQEVILRCVPISNHLYFYWYRQILGQKVEFLVSFYNNEISEKSEIFDDQFSVERPDGSNFTLKIRSTKLEDSAMYFCASLIRDNGELFFGEGSRLTVL.

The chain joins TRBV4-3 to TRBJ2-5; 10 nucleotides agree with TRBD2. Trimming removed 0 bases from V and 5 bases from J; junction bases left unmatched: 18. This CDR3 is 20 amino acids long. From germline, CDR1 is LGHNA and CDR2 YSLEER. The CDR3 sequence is CASSQDRGLGLADTWETQYF. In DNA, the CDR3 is TGCGCCAGCAGCCAAGATCGTGGGTTAGGACTAGCGGATACCTGGGAGACCCAGTACTTC.

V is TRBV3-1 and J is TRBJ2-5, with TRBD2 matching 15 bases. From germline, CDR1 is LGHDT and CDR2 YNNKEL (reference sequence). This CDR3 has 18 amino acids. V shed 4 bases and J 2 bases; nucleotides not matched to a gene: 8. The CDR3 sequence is CASSPNGLAGGRQETQYF. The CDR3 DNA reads TGTGCCAGCAGCCCCAACGGACTAGCGGGGGGGAGACAAGAGACCCAGTACTTC.

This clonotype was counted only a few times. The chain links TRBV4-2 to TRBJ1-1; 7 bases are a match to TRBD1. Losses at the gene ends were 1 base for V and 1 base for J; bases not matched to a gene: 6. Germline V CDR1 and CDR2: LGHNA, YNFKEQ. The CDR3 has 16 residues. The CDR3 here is CASSQARDSRNTEAFF. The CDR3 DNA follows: TGTGCCAGCAGCCAAGCCCGGGACAGCAGGAACACTGAAGCTTTCTTT.